This T cell receptor beta chain was retrieved from a study of graft-versus-host responses after intestinal transplantation. About the study: For two to four years after anti-thymocyte globulin induction, all recipients took tacrolimus and steroids.

Per the germline V gene, CDR1 is SGHRS and CDR2 is YFSETQ. CDR3 size: 16 residues. V gave up 0 bases and J gave up 4 bases, with 16 bases separating them. Note on this clone: Its antigen is undetermined.

Intraepithelial and lamina propria lymphocytes were isolated from graft specimens. Study conclusions and caveats: Peak circulating GvH clone levels tracked with early post-transplant HvG declines.

Data came from immunoSEQ multiplex PCR; TCRdb stores just in-frame clones and leaves some out. The repertoire holds approximately 19,000 clones, with around three quarters as singletons. The receptor was derived from a human patient who received an intestinal transplant, so some T cells may come from the graft donor. This chain uses TRBV5-1 with TRBJ1-2, with D maybe TRBD1 (6 bases). The sequenced sample was ileum tissue, obtained 20 days after intestinal transplant. The CDR3 sequence: CASSLGGPTGSYGYTF. CDR3 sequence (DNA): TGCGCCAGCAGCTTGGGGGGCCCGACAGGTTCCTATGGCTACACCTTC.